These 2 T cell receptor beta chains were all obtained from the same sample, sequenced in a study of shared clonotypes between healthy human individuals. The table came from immunoSEQ multiplex PCR; TCRdb's copy has only in-frame clones and leaves some out. This sample has 1.5 million to 2.5 million clones, with over 85% found just once. CD45RO-negative, CCR7-selected cells formed the naive CD8 fraction, which excluded terminally differentiated effector memory CD45RA+ cells. Sequenced material: naive CD8+ T cells sorted from blood. All receptors derive from a man aged 18 to 29 in good health.

The J gene is TRBJ2-7, the V gene TRBV15, with D hard to call. This CDR3 is built from 13 residues. Per germline, CDR1 LNHNV and CDR2 YYDKDF (reference sequence). Trimming removed 3 bases at V and 0 bases at J, with 6 bases between. The CDR3 DNA follows: TGTGCCACCAGCAGCTCCTCCTCCTACGAGCAGTACTTC. Protein sequence: CATSSSSSYEQYF.

The chain has TRBV4-3 and TRBJ2-2, with a weak D call TRBD2 (5 bases). There are 16 residues in the CDR3. The germline V gene encodes CDR1 LGHNA and CDR2 YSLEER. Deletions cut 0 bases from V and 8 bases from J, with 16 bases between. DNA of the CDR3: TGCGCCAGCAGCCAAGATTATTCTGGAGGTGGGGGGGAGCTGTTTTTT. It translates to CASSQDYSGGGGELFF.